This TCR beta chain appears in the sequencing data of a study of blood T cells in healthy people across ages. Study outcomes and limitations: It was the long-lived donors that had more naive CD4+ cells and higher diversity than aged donors.

Together with a sample-barcoded 5' primer, a J-beta primer mix was included in a second PCR lasting about 7 to 12 cycles. Every sample gave at least 2.5 million paired-end reads containing CDR3. Using its own MiXCR run on the 5' RACE reads, TCRdb lists one record per CDR3 protein. The table includes 1,800,000 or so distinct CDR3 sequences, about two fifths detected once. Sample donors were healthy Caucasian individuals that came from Russia, aged roughly 6 to 100. Every sample gave at least 5.5 micrograms of total RNA when it was extracted. A remark on this clonotype: Its cognate antigen is unknown.

The sequence was collected from a human donor in good health. The sequenced sample was blood.

DNA of the CDR3: TGTGCCAGTAGTATTTTCAGTCTCCAGCGGGGTTACAATGAGCAGTTCTTC. Translation gives CASSIFSLQRGYNEQFF. The V and J genes are TRBV19 and TRBJ2-1; TRBD2 aligns across 7 bases. The CDR3 is 17 amino acids. V was pared by 3 bases and J by 4 bases, with 12 bases of the junction left unmatched. Germline V gene lookup returns CDR1 LNHDA and CDR2 SQIVND (reference sequence).